This entry lists 25 T cell receptor beta chains sequenced from one sample in a study of CD8 T cells in Susac syndrome. The RNA input was roughly 0.45 to 1 ug, and it was reverse transcribed with random hexamers. TCRdb re-called the immunoSEQ multiplex PCR reads with MiXCR, one entry per CDR3 protein. The table lists tens of thousands of distinct CDR3 sequences, over 90% of them singletons. The sequencing input was CD8+ T cells from PBMCs. The source of these receptors is a human donor with Susac syndrome.

The chain links TRBV30 to TRBJ2-7; 8 bases match TRBD1. V shed 2 bases and J 1 base; nucleotides not matched to a gene: 7. The CDR3 length is 15 residues. Germline CDR1 GTSNPN, CDR2 SVGIG (reference sequence). In DNA form, the CDR3 reads TGTGCCTGGAGTCCTCTCCAGGGGGCATCCTACGAGCAGTACTTC. Translated: CAWSPLQGASYEQYF. The full variable domain, in which reference TRBV30 and TRBJ2-7 provide the parts outside the CDR3, is SQTIHQWPATLVQPVGSPLSLECTVEGTSNPNLYWYRQAAGRGLQLLFYSVGIGQISSEVPQNLSASRPQDRQFILSSKKLLLSDSGFYLCAWSPLQGASYEQYFGPGTRLTVT.

The V and J genes are TRBV30 and TRBJ2-1; D gene ambiguous. The CDR3 has 14 amino acids. Per the germline V gene, CDR1 is GTSNPN and CDR2 is SVGIG (reference sequence). Trimming took off 1 base at V and 0 bases at J, with 7 bases between the two ends. CDR3 residues: CAWSGLSSYNEQFF. The CDR3 coding sequence is TGTGCCTGGAGTGGTCTCAGCTCCTACAATGAGCAGTTCTTC.

This chain connects TRBV20-1 to TRBJ2-2; possibly TRBD1 for D (5 bases). This CDR3 comprises 13 residues. V was trimmed by 5 bases and J by 1 base, leaving 8 bases between them. Germline V gene data show CDR1 as DFQATT and CDR2 as SNEGSKA (reference sequence). CDR3 region: CSALDRNTGELFF. The CDR3 bases are TGCAGTGCTCTCGACAGGAACACCGGGGAGCTGTTTTTT.

The chain combines TRBV27 with TRBJ1-2, with TRBD1 matching 10 bases. CDR1 and CDR2 (germline): MNHEY, SMNVEV (reference sequence). Losses at the gene ends were 8 bases for V and 8 bases for J; bases not matched to a gene: 8. This CDR3 is built from 13 residues. Here the CDR3 DNA reads TGTGCCAGCTACCCCGGACAGGGGGGAGGCTACACCTTC. This gives the protein CASYPGQGGGYTF.

The rearrangement joins TRBV28 to TRBJ1-5; the match to TRBD1 covers 7 bases. CDR1 is MDHEN and CDR2 is SYDVKM in the germline V gene. The CDR3 is 16 amino acids. The ends lost 5 bases at V and 1 base at J; junction bases unmatched: 8. The CDR3 spells CASSATGDGSNQPQHF. In nucleotides, the CDR3 is TGTGCCAGCAGTGCTACAGGGGACGGGAGCAATCAGCCCCAGCATTTT.

V and J are TRBV27 and TRBJ2-1, with D possibly matching TRBD2 (5 bases). Trimming took off 2 bases at V and 8 bases at J, with 10 bases between the two ends. CDR3 length: 13 residues. CDR1 is MNHEY, CDR2 SMNVEV, per germline (reference sequence). CDR3 amino acids: CASSLTSFDEQFF. The CDR3, as DNA: TGTGCCAGCAGTTTAACTAGTTTCGATGAGCAGTTCTTC.

This chain connects TRBV19 to TRBJ2-7; a weak D match, TRBD2 (6 bases). Trimming removed 3 bases at V and 6 bases at J, with 12 bases between. Germline V gene data show CDR1 as LNHDA and CDR2 as SQIVND (reference sequence). The CDR3 runs 13 residues. CDR3 loop: CASSITGAFEQYF. The CDR3 nucleotides read TGTGCCAGTAGTATTACGGGAGCGTTCGAGCAGTACTTC.

The rearrangement links TRBV2 to TRBJ1-2; 7 bases are shared with TRBD1. The trim removed 2 bases at V and 7 bases at J, leaving 4 bases unmatched. The CDR3 is 13 amino acids. Germline V gives CDR1 SNHLY, CDR2 FYNNEI. CDR3 sequence reads: CASSESTGSGYTF. The CDR3 nucleotides read TGTGCCAGCAGTGAATCGACAGGGTCTGGCTACACCTTC.

The chain carries TRBV12-3 or TRBV12-4 and TRBJ2-5, with D perhaps assigned TRBD1 or TRBD2 (5 bases each). V was clipped by 3 bases and J by 2 bases, with 16 bases between them. This CDR3 has 16 residues. This CDR3 reads CASSLVGTAGQETQYF. DNA for the CDR3: TGTGCCAGCAGTTTGGTTGGGACCGCCGGGCAAGAGACCCAGTACTTC.

V usage is TRBV19 and J usage is TRBJ2-1; D unclear. The germline V and J ends were trimmed by 3 bases and 5 bases, with 8 bases remaining between them. The CDR3 has 13 amino acids. CDR1 is LNHDA, CDR2 SQIVND, per germline (reference sequence). CDR3 nucleotides: TGTGCCAGTAGTATCGGCGGTAACAATGAGCAGTTCTTC. This translates into CASSIGGNNEQFF.

V and J are TRBV19 and TRBJ1-5; D is undetermined. Germline V lookup: CDR1 LNHDA, CDR2 SQIVND (reference sequence). V was shortened by 3 bases and J by 2 bases, with 8 bases between the two germline ends. The CDR3 totals 14 residues. The CDR3 nucleotides are TGTGCCAGTAGTATCCATACTGGCAATCAGCCCCAGCATTTT. The encoded protein is CASSIHTGNQPQHF.

This rearrangement joins TRBV19 to TRBJ1-5, with D tentatively TRBD1 (6 bases). V lost 7 bases to trimming and J lost 3 bases, with 16 bases between them. The CDR3 is 15 residues long. The V gene's germline CDR1 is LNHDA and CDR2 SQIVND (reference sequence). This CDR3 is CASTPMGHLNQPQHF. In DNA, the CDR3 is TGTGCCAGTACCCCAATGGGACATCTCAATCAGCCCCAGCATTTT.

V gene TRBV7-9 combines with J gene TRBJ2-1; D unresolved. Deletions cut 4 bases from V and 3 bases from J, with 13 bases between. Per germline, CDR1 SEHNR and CDR2 FQNEAQ (reference sequence). The CDR3 length is 15 residues. This CDR3 reads CASSSVVQIYNEQFF. The CDR3 DNA is TGTGCCAGCAGCTCCGTGGTACAGATCTACAATGAGCAGTTCTTC.

V gene TRBV27 combines with J gene TRBJ1-2; perhaps TRBD1 as D (5 bases). Trimming left V 3 bases short and J 3 bases short, with 14 bases between. This CDR3 has 15 residues. The germline CDR1 and CDR2 sequences are MNHEY and SMNVEV (reference sequence). CDR3 coding DNA: TGTGCCAGCAGTTTGACGGGGGAAGGGTACTATGGCTACACCTTC. Its translation: CASSLTGEGYYGYTF.

This clonotype appeared a single time. The genes are TRBV11-2 and TRBJ2-3; 11 positions agree with TRBD2. Looked up from germline, CDR1 is SGHAT and CDR2 is FQNNGV. The J segment lost 9 bases and the V segment lost 5 bases, leaving 10 bases of the junction unmatched. The CDR3 is 15 residues long. Here the CDR3 DNA reads TGTGCCAGCAGCAACCCGATAGCGGGAGGGCCGACGCAGTATTTT. Its protein is CASSNPIAGGPTQYF.

J is TRBJ2-7 and V is TRBV20-1; D may match TRBD1 or TRBD2 (5 bases each). Trimming took 5 bases from V and 4 from J, leaving 21 bases between them. Germline CDR1 is DFQATT and CDR2 is SNEGSKA (reference sequence). This CDR3 is 15 amino acids long. CDR3 DNA: TGCAGTGCTGTCCCATTCGGACTGGGGCGGTACGAGCAGTACTTC. Its protein is CSAVPFGLGRYEQYF.

This chain connects TRBV28 to TRBJ2-7; 7 bases are a match to TRBD1. The CDR3 is 13 residues long. Germline V gene sequence: CDR1 MDHEN, CDR2 SYDVKM. Germline trimming cut 8 bases from V and 5 bases from J; bases unmatched to any gene: 9. CDR3 DNA sequence: TGTGCCAGCGCCCGAGAAGGGGGCAACGAGCAGTACTTC. It is translated as CASAREGGNEQYF.

Sample share makes this clonotype medium-sized. J is TRBJ2-1 and V is TRBV6-2 or TRBV6-3; D is possibly TRBD2 (5 bases). The germline V gene has CDR1 MNHEY and CDR2 SVGEGT. The CDR3 has 13 residues. V was cut by 2 bases and J by 9 bases, with 11 bases left in between. The CDR3 loop is CASSYGGPGEQFF. In DNA form, the CDR3 reads TGTGCCAGCAGTTACGGAGGTCCCGGTGAGCAGTTCTTC.

The count of this clonotype is one. The CDR3 protein is CASSWVPYQETQYF. The CDR3 nucleotides read TGTGCCAGCAGTTGGGTGCCGTACCAAGAGACCCAGTACTTC. This sequence joins TRBV6-2 or TRBV6-3 and TRBJ2-5; D not resolved. V gave up 4 bases and J gave up 0 bases, with 9 bases separating them. The CDR3 length is 14 residues. CDR1 and CDR2 from the germline V gene are MNHEY and SVGEGT.

This sequence joins TRBV18 and TRBJ2-2; D remains ambiguous. Trimming removed 0 bases from V and 1 base from J, with 6 bases in between. CDR3 length: 15 amino acids. Germline values: CDR1 KGHSH, CDR2 LQKENI. This chain's CDR3 is CASSPPAGNTGELFF. CDR3 nucleotides: TGTGCCAGCTCACCACCGGCCGGGAACACCGGGGAGCTGTTTTTT.

The rearrangement links TRBV5-4 to TRBJ2-1, with D possibly being TRBD2 (7 bases). The germline V gene encodes CDR1 SGHNT and CDR2 YYREEE (reference sequence). The V gene lost 4 bases and the J gene lost 5 bases, with 16 bases spanning the gap. This CDR3 is built from 15 residues. The CDR3 sequence is CASSPLGGGHNEQFF. In DNA form, the CDR3 reads TGTGCCAGCAGCCCATTGGGGGGGGGCCACAATGAGCAGTTCTTC.

The chain employs TRBV4-3 and TRBJ2-6; TRBD1 matches 8 bases. Germline V CDR1 and CDR2: LGHNA, YSLEER. The junction had 5 bases not matched to a gene; V was cut back by 2 bases and J by 2 bases. The CDR3 has 17 residues. This CDR3 is CASSQTPDRAGANVLTF. CDR3 DNA: TGCGCCAGCAGCCAAACCCCGGACAGGGCTGGGGCCAACGTCCTGACTTTC.

The rearrangement links TRBV4-1 to TRBJ1-5, with D perhaps matching TRBD1 (6 bases). The V end was cut by 4 bases, the J end by 0 bases, with 16 bases between. Germline V gives CDR1 MGHRA, CDR2 YSYEKL. The CDR3 has 17 amino acids. CDR3: CASSPQGMGNSNQPQHF. For the CDR3, the DNA is TGCGCCAGCAGCCCGCAGGGGATGGGAAATAGCAATCAGCCCCAGCATTTT.

The CDR3 sequence: CASTPASGIGELFF. As DNA, the CDR3 is TGTGCCAGCACCCCAGCGTCGGGGATAGGGGAGCTGTTTTTT. This chain connects TRBV27 to TRBJ2-2; D is perhaps TRBD2 (5 bases). This CDR3 has 14 residues. CDR1 is MNHEY and CDR2 is SMNVEV in the germline V gene (reference sequence). V dropped 7 bases and J dropped 8 bases, with 17 bases sitting between them.

The chain recombines TRBV19 with TRBJ2-7; D not certain. The CDR3 contains 14 residues. With 3 bases removed from V and 2 bases from J, the gap between germline ends came to 11 bases. Germline V CDR1 and CDR2: LNHDA, SQIVND (reference sequence). The CDR3 is CASSIALEAYEQYF. As DNA, the CDR3 is TGTGCCAGTAGTATCGCCCTAGAGGCCTACGAGCAGTACTTC. Full variable domain (outside the CDR3, taken from reference TRBV19 and TRBJ2-7): DGGITQSPKYLFRKEGQNVTLSCEQNLNHDAMYWYRQDPGQGLRLIYYSQIVNDFQKGDIAEGYSVSREKKESFPLTVTSAQKNPTAFYLCASSIALEAYEQYFGPGTRLTVT.